The clone carrying this T cell receptor (beta chain) was observed a handful of times. As yet, its antigen is unknown. This sample is drawn from a study of early T cells in non-severe SARS-CoV-2 infection. Turning to the study itself: The study sequenced bulk RNA from unsorted whole blood, with chains unpaired. Study-wide results and caveats: Private and CD4 specificities were missed by VDJdb matching, which favored anti-spike CD8 responses.

The TCR library protocol was used to attach unique molecular identifiers. These identifiers were attached to individual cDNA molecules. A single record per CDR3 protein comes from TCRdb applying MiXCR to the 5' RACE reads. The sample contains about 98,000 distinct CDR3 sequences, roughly 11% of which appear only once. The sample was whole blood. The clonotype comes from an adult who was a healthcare worker with PCR-confirmed SARS-CoV-2 infection or an uninfected control (not recorded which).

CDR3 DNA: TGCAGCGTTGGTGTCAGCTCCTACGAGCAGTACTTC. The encoded protein is CSVGVSSYEQYF. The chain has TRBV29-1 and TRBJ2-7; D not certain. CDR3 length: 12 amino acids. V was clipped by 4 bases and J by 0 bases, with 7 bases between them. Germline V gives CDR1 SQVTM, CDR2 ANQGSEA.